The 21 T cell receptor beta chains given below trace back to one sample, sequenced in a study of T cell repertoires in cytomegalovirus infection. TCRdb re-analysed the reads in MiXCR, keeping a single row per CDR3 protein. The sample has approximately 500,000 distinct CDR3 sequences; approximately 15% are singletons. Sequenced input: CD8+ T cells from PBMCs. The source is a human donor in good health (CMV status not recorded). Some clones in this sample may be carry-over from other donors' samples.

This clonotype was recorded many times. The chain combines TRBV7-3 with TRBJ2-6; the D gene is possibly TRBD1 (6 bases). Trimming removed 3 bases from V and 1 base from J, with 10 bases in between. There are 16 residues in the CDR3. Germline V gene lookup returns CDR1 SGHTA and CDR2 FQGTGA. This chain's CDR3 is CASSFPDRSGANVLTF. The CDR3, as DNA: TGTGCCAGCAGCTTTCCTGACAGGTCTGGGGCCAACGTCCTGACTTTC.

This clonotype was recorded at least ten times. The chain joins TRBV6-5 to TRBJ2-3; TRBD2 agrees at 9 bases. This CDR3 is 15 amino acids long. Germline V gene lookup returns CDR1 MNHEY and CDR2 SVGAGI. J gave up 6 bases and V 4 bases, and 8 bases lay outside the gene matches. The CDR3 DNA follows: TGTGCCAGCAGTTTCAGCGGGGGGAACCGGGATACGCAGTATTTT. Its protein is CASSFSGGNRDTQYF.

There are many counts of this clonotype. The chain has TRBV7-2 and TRBJ2-7; D possibly corresponds to TRBD2 (5 bases). This CDR3 has 14 amino acids. V dropped 5 bases and J dropped 3 bases, with 14 bases sitting between them. CDR1 is SGHTA, CDR2 FQGNSA, per germline. The CDR3 coding sequence is TGTGCCAGCAGCACCAGTCCCGAGGGCTACGAGCAGTACTTC. It codes for CASSTSPEGYEQYF.

Many counts were recorded for this clonotype. The rearrangement uses TRBV6-1 and TRBJ1-1; TRBD1 matches 9 bases. V trimming: 4 bases; J trimming: 4 bases; junction bases outside the gene matches: 7. Germline loops: CDR1 MNHNS, CDR2 SASEGT. The CDR3 runs to 15 residues. Written as DNA, the CDR3 is TGTGCCAGCAGTGGGTGGTCGGACAGGGGCACTGAAGCTTTCTTT. It is translated as CASSGWSDRGTEAFF.

J is TRBJ1-1 and V is TRBV5-6; D remains unclear. This CDR3 comprises 14 residues. Trimming pared 4 bases from V and 4 bases from J, leaving 14 bases between. CDR1 is SGHDT and CDR2 is YYEEEE in the germline V gene. In DNA form, the CDR3 reads TGTGCCAGCAGCCCCGGAGGTTGGAGCACTGAAGCTTTCTTT. Protein sequence: CASSPGGWSTEAFF.

This clonotype appeared a few times. The chain couples TRBV9 to TRBJ1-1; D call uncertain. V lost 0 bases to trimming and J lost 1 base, with 7 bases between them. The CDR3 spans 14 residues. Germline V CDR1 and CDR2: SGDLS, YYNGEE. Here the CDR3 DNA reads TGTGCCAGCAGCGTAGGGAGTTGGAACACTGAAGCTTTCTTT. Translating gives CASSVGSWNTEAFF.

The sample holds many counts of this clonotype. The chain uses TRBV28 and TRBJ2-7, with unresolved D. V was trimmed by 6 bases and J by 5 bases, leaving 26 bases between them. The CDR3 has 17 residues. CDR1 MDHEN and CDR2 SYDVKM come from the germline V gene. The CDR3 reads CASSHPPLQKGLHEQYF. As DNA, the CDR3 is TGTGCCAGCAGCCACCCCCCCCTACAGAAAGGGCTACACGAGCAGTACTTC.

Of note for this clonotype: The final CDR3 position lacks the conserved phenylalanine or tryptophan, pointing to a likely read error. The gene calls are TRBV6-1 and TRBJ2-7, with unresolved D. V was clipped by 4 bases and J by 4 bases, with 14 bases between them. Germline CDR1 is MNHNS and CDR2 is SASEGT. The CDR3 spans 14 residues. CDR3 sequence: CASSGWDDQYEQYL. CDR3 in DNA: TGTGCCAGCAGTGGATGGGATGACCAATACGAGCAGTACTTA.

This clonotype was observed at least ten times. The chain recombines TRBV12-3 or TRBV12-4 with TRBJ1-1; D perhaps matches TRBD1 (5 bases). V shed 7 bases and J shed 2 bases, with 14 bases lying between them. CDR3 length: 14 amino acids. The CDR3 region is CASTFQGANTEAFF. CDR3 DNA: TGTGCCAGCACCTTTCAGGGTGCTAACACTGAAGCTTTCTTT.

This clonotype showed up just a few times. The V call is TRBV7-9, the J call TRBJ1-4; the D gene is possibly TRBD1 (5 bases). The CDR3 runs 14 residues. V lost 4 bases, J lost 7 bases, and 13 bases lay in between. Germline V CDR1 and CDR2: SEHNR, FQNEAQ (reference sequence). The CDR3 bases are TGTGCCAGCAGCTCGGGGGGGGTTGGTGAAAAACTGTTTTTT. It translates to CASSSGGVGEKLFF.

This rearrangement joins TRBV27 to TRBJ2-1; 8 bases are shared with TRBD2. Germline V lookup: CDR1 MNHEY, CDR2 SMNVEV (reference sequence). The trim removed 2 bases at V and 3 bases at J, leaving 6 bases unmatched. This CDR3 comprises 16 residues. The CDR3: CASSLNREGVYNEQFF. In nucleotides, the CDR3 is TGTGCCAGCAGTTTAAATCGGGAGGGCGTCTACAATGAGCAGTTCTTC.

This clonotype was recorded at least ten times. The J gene is TRBJ1-1, the V gene TRBV27; D is possibly TRBD1 (6 bases). Germline assignment: CDR1 MNHEY and CDR2 SMNVEV (reference sequence). This CDR3 is 14 amino acids long. V lost 3 bases and J 1 base, leaving 9 bases between the germline ends. The CDR3 DNA follows: TGTGCCAGCAGTTTTACAGGGACGAACACTGAAGCTTTCTTT. This codes for CASSFTGTNTEAFF.

This clonotype was recorded at least ten times. The chain couples TRBV7-9 to TRBJ1-1; D unclear. CDR3 length: 16 residues. V dropped 4 bases and J dropped 0 bases, with 15 bases sitting between them. Germline V lookup: CDR1 SEHNR, CDR2 FQNEAQ (reference sequence). The CDR3, as DNA: TGTGCCAGCAGCTCAGTAGATCCCGAGATGAACACTGAAGCTTTCTTT. Translating it yields CASSSVDPEMNTEAFF.

This clonotype was found many times. The gene calls are TRBV12-3 or TRBV12-4 and TRBJ2-7; D not certain. This CDR3 is 12 amino acids long. Deletions cut 5 bases from V and 4 bases from J, with 9 bases between. CDR3: CASSPAWYEQYF. CDR3 sequence (DNA): TGTGCCAGCAGTCCCGCCTGGTACGAGCAGTACTTC.

In this sample, this clonotype turned up a few times. The rearrangement uses TRBV2 and TRBJ2-5; D remains ambiguous. In germline, CDR1 is SNHLY, CDR2 FYNNEI. V was clipped by 2 bases and J by 2 bases, with 6 bases between them. This CDR3 has 13 amino acids. CDR3 sequence: CASSEFLQETQYF. DNA of the CDR3: TGTGCCAGCAGTGAATTCCTACAAGAGACCCAGTACTTC. Using reference TRBV2 and TRBJ2-5 for the parts outside the CDR3, the full variable domain is EPEVTQTPSHQVTQMGQEVILRCVPISNHLYFYWYRQILGQKVEFLVSFYNNEISEKSEIFDDQFSVERPDGSNFTLKIRSTKLEDSAMYFCASSEFLQETQYFGPGTRLLVL.

This clonotype was seen at least ten times. The J gene is TRBJ2-1, the V gene TRBV11-2; 15 bases agree with TRBD2. CDR3 length: 16 residues. Per the germline V gene, CDR1 is SGHAT and CDR2 is FQNNGV. V lost 5 bases to trimming and J lost 4 bases; unmatched junction nucleotides: 3. As DNA, the CDR3 is TGTGCCAGCAGCCGGACTAGCGGGGGGGGATACAATGAGCAGTTCTTC. This sequence encodes CASSRTSGGGYNEQFF.

This clonotype was detected many times. V and J are TRBV5-4 and TRBJ1-2; D is uncertain. Trimming shortened V by 1 base and J by 8 bases, and 18 bases separated the two germline ends. Germline loops: CDR1 SGHNT, CDR2 YYREEE (reference sequence). The CDR3 covers 15 residues. CDR3 protein: CASSLRGWEVGGYTF. The CDR3 DNA is TGTGCCAGCAGCTTGCGAGGGTGGGAAGTTGGAGGCTACACCTTC.

This clonotype was detected many times. The chain uses TRBV5-6 and TRBJ1-2, with a possible D match to TRBD1 (6 bases). Germline V gene sequence: CDR1 SGHDT, CDR2 YYEEEE. CDR3 size: 16 residues. Trimming took off 5 bases at V and 3 bases at J, with 20 bases between the two ends. The CDR3 spells CASRDYRAAEHYGYTF. The DNA for the CDR3 is TGTGCCAGCAGGGACTACAGGGCAGCGGAGCACTATGGCTACACCTTC.

This clonotype was seen repeatedly, ten times or more. The chain combines TRBV7-2 with TRBJ2-7, with D possibly being TRBD2 (6 bases). Germline V lookup: CDR1 SGHTA, CDR2 FQGNSA. The CDR3 loop spans 16 amino acids. V lost 3 bases to trimming and J lost 2 bases, with 17 bases between them. CDR3 region: CASSFPGGSRPYEQYF. Here the CDR3 DNA reads TGTGCCAGCAGCTTCCCAGGAGGGAGCCGGCCCTACGAGCAGTACTTC.

The rearrangement uses TRBV29-1 and TRBJ2-1; D is possibly TRBD2 (6 bases). V was trimmed by 2 bases and J by 4 bases, leaving 15 bases between them. The CDR3 covers 15 residues. Germline V gene data show CDR1 as SQVTM and CDR2 as ANQGSEA. The chain's CDR3 is CSVEREGTPYNEQFF. As DNA, the CDR3 is TGCAGCGTTGAAAGGGAAGGGACTCCTTACAATGAGCAGTTCTTC.

V and J are TRBV14 and TRBJ2-5, with 8 bases fitting TRBD2. The germline CDR1 and CDR2 sequences are SGHDN and FVKESK. Trimming at V came to 0 bases and at J to 4 bases, leaving 1 base not matched to a gene. The CDR3 is made up of 14 amino acids. The CDR3 sequence is CASSQDLAGETQYF. CDR3 nucleotides: TGTGCCAGCAGCCAAGACCTAGCGGGAGAGACCCAGTACTTC.